Sequencing of this T cell receptor (beta chain) was carried out in a study of T cell repertoires in cytomegalovirus infection. Study as a whole: Matching HLA type and CMV infection were both indicated by public TCR beta signatures.

In the case of this clonotype: Its antigen is not known.

CDR3 length: 13 amino acids. In germline, CDR1 is DFQATT, CDR2 SNEGSKA (reference sequence). V lost 1 base and J 4 bases, leaving 10 bases between the germline ends. MiXCR, run by TCRdb on the reads, gives a single entry per CDR3 protein. In the table there are about 260,000 distinct CDR3 sequences, about 13% of which are singletons. Study-wide results and caveats: Cumulative frequency of public TCR beta families picked out carriers of CMV plus the relevant HLA. HLA-C-restricted TCR beta clonotypes specific for CMV led the ex vivo response.

This sequence originates from a human donor in good health (CMV status not recorded). Some clones in this sample may be carry-over from other donors' samples. The rearrangement joins TRBV20-1 to TRBJ2-5; D possibly matches TRBD1 or TRBD2 (5 bases each). Material: PBMCs. The CDR3 region has the DNA TGCAGTGCTAGAGTCTCTGGGGGAGAGACCCAGTACTTC. This gives the protein CSARVSGGETQYF.